This T cell receptor beta chain is from a study of T-cell reconstitution after alpha-beta-depleted transplantation in children. The authors prepared the TCRbeta library with unique molecular identifiers. TCRdb reprocessed the PCR reads via MiXCR and lists one record per CDR3 protein. The table records roughly 300,000 distinct CDR3 sequences, 9.9% of them present only once. The CDR3 spans 13 residues. Germline values: CDR1 SGHTA, CDR2 FQGNSA. Between the trimmed V and J ends, which lost 5 bases and 9 bases, there was a span of 14 bases. This clonotype has more than one count but fewer than ten. The J gene is TRBJ2-1, the V gene TRBV7-2; D uncertain. Source: PBMCs from the stem cell graft donor, taken from the stem cell graft. The receptor was derived from a human donor who donated a stem cell graft to a child with SCID. CDR3 nucleotides: TGTGCCAGCAGCCCCCTTGGACCTAGTGAGCAGTTCTTC. Encoded protein: CASSPLGPSEQFF.